The 8 T cell receptor beta chains given below trace back to one sample, sequenced in a study of blood T cell repertoires in COVID-19. Libraries were prepared by immunoSEQ multiplex PCR; TCRdb keeps only in-frame clonotypes and omits some of them. The top ten hold 1.5% to 2% of the sample, which has 250,000 to 400,000 clones, about 91% seen once. Input material: peripheral blood. The origin of the receptors is a woman aged 25-40 years with COVID-19, enrolled during active disease.

The chain couples TRBV4-2 to TRBJ1-5; D may be TRBD1 (6 bases). The germline CDR1 and CDR2 sequences are LGHNA and YNFKEQ. V lost 5 bases to trimming and J lost 6 bases, with 20 bases between them. CDR3 length: 16 residues. This CDR3 is CASSEHTTRGFQPQHF. The DNA of the CDR3 is TGTGCCAGCAGCGAACACACAACCAGGGGTTTTCAGCCCCAGCATTTT.

The DNA of the CDR3 is TGTGCCATCAGTGAAGGAGGGAACACTGAAGCTTTCTTT. Protein: CAISEGGNTEAFF. The chain is built from TRBV10-3 and TRBJ1-1; no clear D gene. CDR1 is ENHRY, CDR2 SYGVKD, per germline. Trimming cost V 3 bases and J 1 base, with 6 bases left between them. The CDR3 contains 13 residues.

The table lists this clone with a count of one. The genes are TRBV7-2 and TRBJ2-3; D is unresolved. CDR3 size: 13 residues. V lost 5 bases to trimming and J lost 6 bases, with 12 bases between them. Germline V lookup: CDR1 SGHTA, CDR2 FQGNSA. The CDR3 coding sequence is TGTGCCAGCAGCCCGGCTGCTAGGGATACGCAGTATTTT. This gives the protein CASSPAARDTQYF.

This rearrangement joins TRBV5-1 to TRBJ1-1; D is perhaps TRBD1 (6 bases). Trimming shortened V by 1 base and J by 2 bases, and 12 bases separated the two germline ends. The CDR3 contains 15 residues. From germline, CDR1 is SGHRS and CDR2 YFSETQ. The CDR3 nucleotides are TGCGCCAGCAGCTTGAGTGCAGGGGCCAACACTGAAGCTTTCTTT. Protein product: CASSLSAGANTEAFF.

J is TRBJ1-3 and V is TRBV6-6; 8 nucleotides match TRBD1. Germline loops: CDR1 MNHNY, CDR2 SVGAGI (reference sequence). This CDR3 region has 16 residues. V lost 5 bases and J lost 2; bases outside the gene matches: 8. The DNA of the CDR3 is TGTGCCAGCAGTCCGGACAGGGTTAGGGCTGGAAACACCATATATTTT. Amino acid sequence: CASSPDRVRAGNTIYF.

CDR3 loop: CASRDTFQETQYF. The DNA for the CDR3 is TGCGCCAGCAGGGACACTTTCCAAGAGACCCAGTACTTC. The chain uses TRBV5-1 and TRBJ2-5; tentative D call: TRBD1 (5 bases). V was cut by 5 bases and J by 1 base, with 9 bases left in between. The CDR3 sequence is 13 residues long. Germline V gene data show CDR1 as SGHRS and CDR2 as YFSETQ.

This clone is a singleton in its sample. The chain is built from TRBV6-2 or TRBV6-3 and TRBJ2-1; the D is unclear. Germline loops: CDR1 MNHEY, CDR2 SVGEGT. CDR3 length equals 13 residues. The ends were cut back, 0 bases at V and 10 bases at J, with 10 bases in the middle. The CDR3 spells CASSYSPVLEQFF. CDR3 nucleotides: TGTGCCAGCAGTTACTCCCCCGTTTTAGAGCAGTTCTTC.

The genes are TRBV5-5 and TRBJ2-7; a possible D gene is TRBD2 (5 bases). Per germline, CDR1 SGHKS and CDR2 YYEKEE (reference sequence). The V end lost 0 bases, the J end lost 6 bases, and 13 bases lay between the germline ends. The CDR3 has 14 amino acids. CDR3 DNA sequence: TGTGCCAGCAGCTTGGGGCCCTCGGGGAGCGAGCAGTACGTC. This codes for CASSLGPSGSEQYV.